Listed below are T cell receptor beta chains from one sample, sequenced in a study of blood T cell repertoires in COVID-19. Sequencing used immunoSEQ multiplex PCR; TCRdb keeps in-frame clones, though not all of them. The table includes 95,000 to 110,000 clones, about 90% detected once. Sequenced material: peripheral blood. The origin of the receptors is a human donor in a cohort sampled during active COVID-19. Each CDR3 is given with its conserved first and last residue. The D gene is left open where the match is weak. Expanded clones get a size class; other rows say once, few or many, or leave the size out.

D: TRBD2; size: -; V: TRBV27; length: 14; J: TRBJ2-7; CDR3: CASSLASGGYEQYF
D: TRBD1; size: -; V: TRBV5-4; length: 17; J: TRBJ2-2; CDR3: CASSIYKGQGSTGELFF
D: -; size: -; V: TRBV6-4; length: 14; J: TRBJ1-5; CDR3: CLPGRTYSNQPQHF
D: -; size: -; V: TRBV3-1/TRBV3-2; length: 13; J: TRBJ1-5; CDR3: CASSQDGNQPQHF
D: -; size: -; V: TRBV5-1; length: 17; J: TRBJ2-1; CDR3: CASSLTVGGIGYYEQFF
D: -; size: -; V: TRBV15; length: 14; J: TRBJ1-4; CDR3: CATSLGGTNEKLFF
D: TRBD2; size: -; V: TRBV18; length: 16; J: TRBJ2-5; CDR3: CASSPISGGVGETQYF
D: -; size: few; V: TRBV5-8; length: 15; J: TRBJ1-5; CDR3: CASSLGGLVGQPQHF
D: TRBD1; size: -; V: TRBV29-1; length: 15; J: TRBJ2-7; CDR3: CSVERGQGAVYEQYF
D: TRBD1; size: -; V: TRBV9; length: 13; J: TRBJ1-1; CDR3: CASSPQGDTEAFF
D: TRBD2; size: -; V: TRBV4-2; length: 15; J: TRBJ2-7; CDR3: CASSQGLAGEYEQYF
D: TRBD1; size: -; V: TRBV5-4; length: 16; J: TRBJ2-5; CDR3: CASSLIGQGNQETQYF
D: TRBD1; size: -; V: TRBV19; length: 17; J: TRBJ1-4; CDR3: CASSSPTGGSTNEKLFF
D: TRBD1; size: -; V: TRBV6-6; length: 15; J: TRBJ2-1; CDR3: CASTLRGQGWNEQFF
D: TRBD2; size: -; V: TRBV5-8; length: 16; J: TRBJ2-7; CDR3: CASSWTSGGPYYEQYF
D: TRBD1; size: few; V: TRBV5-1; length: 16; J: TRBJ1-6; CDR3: CARRTGEEGVNSPLHF
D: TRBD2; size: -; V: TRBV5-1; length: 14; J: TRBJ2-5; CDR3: CASSLAGVQETQYF
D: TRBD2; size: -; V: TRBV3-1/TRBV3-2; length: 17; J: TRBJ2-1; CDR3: CASSQATGTSVSNEQFF
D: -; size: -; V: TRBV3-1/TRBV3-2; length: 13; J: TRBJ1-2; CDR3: CASSQGTNYGYTF
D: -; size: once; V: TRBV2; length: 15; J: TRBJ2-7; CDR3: CASSDLGGFPSEQYF
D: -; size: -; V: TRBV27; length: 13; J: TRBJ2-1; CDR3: CASSLQTQGEQFF
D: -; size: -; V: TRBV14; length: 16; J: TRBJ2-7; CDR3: CASSPFQTGTSYEQYF
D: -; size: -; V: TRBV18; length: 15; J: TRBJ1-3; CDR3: CASSPRGEAGNTIYF
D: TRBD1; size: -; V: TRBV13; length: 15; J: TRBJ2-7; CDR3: CASSSTGTGRYEQYF
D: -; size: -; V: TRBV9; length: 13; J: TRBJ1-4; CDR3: CASSVRGGEKLFF
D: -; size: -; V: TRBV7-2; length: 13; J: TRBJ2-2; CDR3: CASSLGRQSQLFF
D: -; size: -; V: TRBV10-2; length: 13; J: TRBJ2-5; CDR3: CASTPIGGGTQYF
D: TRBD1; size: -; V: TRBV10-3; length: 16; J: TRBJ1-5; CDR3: CAISEVRGNSNQPQHF
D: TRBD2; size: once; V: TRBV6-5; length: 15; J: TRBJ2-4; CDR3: CASSRSGRAGNIQYF
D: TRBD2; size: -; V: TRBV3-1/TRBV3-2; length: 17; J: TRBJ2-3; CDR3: CASSQPGLAGPSDTQYF
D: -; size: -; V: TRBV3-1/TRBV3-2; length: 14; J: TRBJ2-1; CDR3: CASSQDSEFVEQFF
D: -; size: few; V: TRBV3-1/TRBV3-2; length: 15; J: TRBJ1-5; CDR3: CASSQLSVPDQPQHF
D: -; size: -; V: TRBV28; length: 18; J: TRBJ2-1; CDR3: CASHSLVSSTRAYNEQFF
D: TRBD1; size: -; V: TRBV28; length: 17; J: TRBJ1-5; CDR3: CASIHPERGQRDQPQHF
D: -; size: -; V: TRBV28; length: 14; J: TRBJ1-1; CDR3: CAMTGPRGGTEAFF
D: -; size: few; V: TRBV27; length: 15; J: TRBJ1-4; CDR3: CASSNLGGDSEKLFF
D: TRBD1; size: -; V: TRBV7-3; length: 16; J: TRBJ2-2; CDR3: CASRPPGQGDTGELFF
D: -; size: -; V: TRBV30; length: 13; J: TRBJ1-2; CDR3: CAWTTGFGYGYTF
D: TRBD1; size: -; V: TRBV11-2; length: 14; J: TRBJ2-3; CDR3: CASSSTGSTDTQYF
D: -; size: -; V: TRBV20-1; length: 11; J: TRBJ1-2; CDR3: CSAREIYGYTF
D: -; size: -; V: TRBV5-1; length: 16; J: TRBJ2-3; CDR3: CASSPDYQDYTDTQYF
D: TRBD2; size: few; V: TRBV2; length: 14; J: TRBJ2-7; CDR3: CASRVSGSGYEQYF
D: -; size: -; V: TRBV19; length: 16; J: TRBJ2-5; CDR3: CASSTGTANHQETQYF
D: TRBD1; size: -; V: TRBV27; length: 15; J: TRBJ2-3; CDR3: CASSFLTGGTDTQYF
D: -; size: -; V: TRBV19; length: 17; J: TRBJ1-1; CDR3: CASSTRHRGGPDTEAFF
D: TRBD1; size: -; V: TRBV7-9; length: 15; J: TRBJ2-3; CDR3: CASSIGDRGTDTQYF
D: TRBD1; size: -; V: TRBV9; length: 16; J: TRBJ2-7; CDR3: CASSVAVGQGIYEQYF
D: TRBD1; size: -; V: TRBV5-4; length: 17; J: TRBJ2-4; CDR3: CASSRVMDRGPKNIQYF
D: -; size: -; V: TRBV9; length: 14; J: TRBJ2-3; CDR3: CASSPRSGEDTQYF
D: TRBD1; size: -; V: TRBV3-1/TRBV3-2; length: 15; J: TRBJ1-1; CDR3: CASSQAPTGDTEAFF
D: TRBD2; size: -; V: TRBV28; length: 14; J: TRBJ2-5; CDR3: CASSFGLAGETQYF
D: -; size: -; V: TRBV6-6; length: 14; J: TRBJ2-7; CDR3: CASSYDGGLHEQYF